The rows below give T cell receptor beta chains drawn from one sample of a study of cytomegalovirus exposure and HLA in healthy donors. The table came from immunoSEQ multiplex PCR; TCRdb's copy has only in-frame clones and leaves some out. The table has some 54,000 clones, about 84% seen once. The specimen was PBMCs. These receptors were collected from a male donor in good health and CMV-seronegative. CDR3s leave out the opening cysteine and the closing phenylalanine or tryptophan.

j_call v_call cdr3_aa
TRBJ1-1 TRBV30 AWSPGVWDTEAF
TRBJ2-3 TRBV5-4 ASSSGGPPADTQY
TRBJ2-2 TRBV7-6 ASNRGPNTGELF
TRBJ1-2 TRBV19 ASSTPGTVNYGYT
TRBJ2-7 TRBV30 AWRPDRKRSDYEQY
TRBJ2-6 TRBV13 ASSSGGGFGANVLT
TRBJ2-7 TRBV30 AWSALEGNYEQY
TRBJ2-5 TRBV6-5 ASRRLANWETQY
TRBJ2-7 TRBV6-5 ASSRGANSYEQY
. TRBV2 ASSAYPGTGDREQY
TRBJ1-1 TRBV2 ASSDLGQGNTEAF
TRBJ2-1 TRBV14 ASSQEWRGGDEQF
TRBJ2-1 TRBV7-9 ASTSGEGNEQF
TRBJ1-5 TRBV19 ASKREQGNQPQH
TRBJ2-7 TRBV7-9 ASSLQVSSYEQY
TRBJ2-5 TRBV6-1 ASRALEALETQY
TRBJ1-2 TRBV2 ASSPGFYGYT
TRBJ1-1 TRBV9 ASSLNPTDTEAF
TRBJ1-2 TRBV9 ASSVEPGTNYGYT
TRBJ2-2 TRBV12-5 ASARDSPNTGELF
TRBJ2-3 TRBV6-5 ASSRADTQY
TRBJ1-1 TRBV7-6 ASSSGTGGAF
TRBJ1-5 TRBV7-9 SSSTETEESQPQH
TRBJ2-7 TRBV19 ASSIQQGVNEQY
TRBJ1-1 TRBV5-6 ASSSGSNTEAF